A selection of T cell receptor beta chains follows, all from one sample in a study of cytomegalovirus exposure and HLA in healthy donors. Profiled with immunoSEQ multiplex PCR; TCRdb holds only in-frame clones, not every one. The table lists about 100,000 clones, around 70% of them singletons, with 11% in the top ten. The material sequenced was PBMCs. All receptors come from a man aged 35-49 years in good health and CMV-seropositive. Both conserved end residues are part of each CDR3. A D gene is named only where the DNA matches it firmly. Clone sizes are given selectively: once, few, many, or a class where the clone is expanded.

TRBV6-1	NA	TRBJ2-2	19	TRBD1	CASSEDRTGSVINTGELFF	TGTGCCAGCAGTGAAGACAGGACAGGGTCGGTAATCAACACCGGGGAGCTGTTTTTT
TRBV7-2	NA	TRBJ2-5	14	TRBD2	CASSLAGEGETQYF	TGTGCCAGCAGCCTAGCGGGAGAAGGGGAGACCCAGTACTTC
TRBV30	NA	TRBJ2-5	15	NA	CAWRLIELGGETQYF	TGTGCCTGGAGACTGATCGAACTTGGGGGGGAGACCCAGTACTTC
TRBV7-5	NA	TRBJ1-4	16	NA	CARSLVNRGSGEKLFF	TGTGCCAGAAGCTTAGTTAACAGGGGGAGTGGTGAAAAACTGTTTTTT
TRBV7-6	NA	TRBJ2-2	13	TRBD1	CASSRTGAGELFF	TGTGCCAGCAGCCGAACAGGGGCCGGGGAGCTGTTTTTT
TRBV19	few	TRBJ2-6	14	NA	CASSGRTGANVLTF	TGTGCCAGTAGTGGGAGGACTGGGGCCAACGTCCTGACTTTC
TRBV5-1	NA	TRBJ2-2	14	NA	CASSRDSTNGELFF	TGCGCCAGCAGCCGGGACTCAACTAACGGGGAGCTGTTTTTT
TRBV7-3	NA	TRBJ2-7	15	TRBD1	CASSVDRDSSYEQYF	TGTGCCAGCAGCGTAGACCGGGACAGCTCCTACGAGCAGTACTTC
TRBV5-1	NA	TRBJ1-2	12	NA	CASSPFNYGYTF	TGCGCCAGCAGCCCCTTTAACTATGGCTACACCTTC
TRBV6-6	NA	TRBJ2-7	14	NA	CASSYFSRTYEQYF	TGTGCCAGCAGTTACTTTAGCCGAACCTACGAGCAGTACTTC
TRBV29-1	few	TRBJ2-2	13	TRBD1	CSATGMNTGELFF	TGCAGCGCGACAGGGATGAACACCGGGGAGCTGTTTTTT
TRBV6-4	NA	TRBJ1-5	14	NA	CASSVGGGNQPQHF	TGTGCCAGCAGTGTCGGGGGGGGCAATCAGCCCCAGCATTTT
TRBV4-3	NA	TRBJ1-1	15	TRBD1	CASGPGQGRKTEAFF	TGCGCCAGCGGACCGGGACAGGGGAGGAAAACTGAAGCTTTCTTT
TRBV10-2	few	TRBJ2-3	16	TRBD2	CASTPAPGGSTDTQYF	TGCGCCAGCACCCCGGCGCCGGGGGGAAGCACAGATACGCAGTATTTT
TRBV30	NA	TRBJ2-6	16	NA	CAWSTKPGDGANVLTF	TGTGCCTGGAGTACCAAACCGGGAGATGGGGCCAACGTCCTGACTTTC
TRBV28	NA	TRBJ1-2	16	NA	CASSSHGSTSGYGYTF	TGTGCCAGCAGTTCCCACGGATCCACCAGCGGCTATGGCTACACCTTC
TRBV29-1	NA	TRBJ2-5	13	TRBD1	CSVDRANQETQYF	TGCAGCGTCGACAGGGCAAACCAAGAGACCCAGTACTTC
TRBV30	NA	TRBJ2-1	15	TRBD1	CAWSAIGTGTAEQFF	TGTGCCTGGAGTGCCATAGGGACAGGGACCGCTGAGCAGTTCTTC
TRBV19	NA	TRBJ2-1	16	TRBD2	CASSIDPGGVNNEQFF	TGTGCCAGTAGTATAGATCCGGGAGGCGTCAACAATGAGCAGTTCTTC
TRBV28	NA	TRBJ1-4	13	TRBD1	CASSSGQDEKLFF	TGTGCCAGCAGTTCGGGACAGGATGAAAAACTGTTTTTT
TRBV30	NA	TRBJ1-1	11	NA	CAWAGQLEAFF	TGTGCCTGGGCCGGACAGCTTGAAGCTTTCTTT
TRBV27	NA	TRBJ2-7	12	TRBD1	CASSLTGREQYF	TGTGCCAGCAGTCTGACAGGGCGCGAGCAGTACTTC
TRBV29-1	NA	TRBJ2-5	13	NA	CSASTGRGETQYF	TGCAGCGCCTCCACGGGTAGGGGAGAGACCCAGTACTTC
TRBV9	NA	TRBJ2-1	11	NA	CASSVADEQFF	TGTGCCAGCAGCGTAGCGGATGAGCAGTTCTTC
TRBV6-1	NA	TRBJ1-6	13	TRBD1	CASSENPGQWPFF	TGTGCCAGCAGTGAAAACCCGGGACAGTGGCCCTTTTTT
TRBV27	NA	TRBJ1-1	13	NA	CASSLFLNTEAFF	TGTGCCAGCAGTTTATTCTTGAACACTGAAGCTTTCTTT
TRBV6-1	few	TRBJ1-4	14	NA	CASREDTQPEKLFF	TGTGCCAGCAGAGAGGACACGCAACCCGAAAAACTGTTTTTT
TRBV10-1	few	TRBJ1-1	14	TRBD1	CASSDKGQGQEAFF	TGCGCCAGCAGTGATAAGGGACAGGGCCAGGAAGCTTTCTTT
TRBV6-1	few	TRBJ2-7	13	NA	CASTEGNSLGQYF	TGTGCCAGCACGGAGGGTAATAGCCTAGGGCAGTACTTC
TRBV14	NA	TRBJ1-1	13	NA	CASSQRQNTEAFF	TGTGCCAGCAGCCAGCGCCAGAACACTGAAGCTTTCTTT
TRBV5-1	NA	TRBJ2-5	13	NA	CASSWGGDGTQYF	TGCGCCAGCAGCTGGGGGGGCGATGGGACCCAGTACTTC
TRBV29-1	NA	TRBJ2-1	14	NA	CSVGGIRGGNEQFF	TGCAGCGTTGGGGGTATACGAGGGGGCAATGAGCAGTTCTTC
TRBV6-1	NA	TRBJ1-5	13	NA	CASSEWGEQPQHF	TGTGCCAGCAGTGAATGGGGCGAGCAGCCCCAGCATTTT
TRBV19	NA	TRBJ2-1	16	TRBD1	CASSIGGTGAYNEQFF	TGTGCCAGTAGTATAGGCGGGACAGGGGCCTACAATGAGCAGTTCTTC
TRBV19	NA	TRBJ1-2	13	NA	CASGTGGQYGYTF	TGTGCCAGTGGTACGGGGGGCCAGTATGGCTACACCTTC
TRBV27	once	TRBJ2-3	16	TRBD1	CASSPRVGTGMDTQYF	TGTGCCAGCAGCCCACGAGTAGGGACAGGGATGGATACGCAGTATTTT
TRBV6-5	NA	TRBJ1-5	15	NA	CASSSEADTHQPQHF	TGTGCCAGCAGTTCGGAGGCCGACACGCATCAGCCCCAGCATTTT
TRBV11-2	NA	TRBJ2-5	15	TRBD1	CASSFLRDSKETQYF	TGTGCCAGCAGCTTTCTCCGGGACAGCAAAGAGACCCAGTACTTC
TRBV9	NA	TRBJ2-2	16	NA	CASSSPSLGRTGELFF	TGTGCCAGCAGCTCCCCGTCGCTGGGGCGTACCGGGGAGCTGTTTTTT
TRBV5-1	NA	TRBJ1-2	13	TRBD1	CASSRDSLDGYTF	TGCGCCAGCAGCCGGGACAGCCTGGATGGCTACACCTTC
TRBV29-1	NA	TRBJ2-7	12	NA	CSVPPRVYEQYF	TGCAGCGTTCCTCCGCGGGTTTACGAGCAGTACTTC